The following is a T cell receptor beta chain sequence with its context. This clonotype has only a few counts. Its cognate antigen has yet to be identified. No base quality values were provided; no much bigger clone lies one nucleotide off. The library was prepared using 5' RACE. TCRdb names Illumina HiSeq 2500 as the instrument used. A second PCR of roughly 6 to 11 cycles was run with a J-beta primer mix and a sample-barcoded 5' primer. A unique molecular identifier was introduced onto each TCR beta cDNA molecule by a template-switch 5' adaptor carrying 12 random nucleotides. At least 2.5 million CDR3-containing paired-end reads were obtained from each sample. First-strand cDNA was synthesized from all RNA with the Mint cDNA synthesis kit, primed by a TRBC-specific oligonucleotide. After uracil-DNA glycosylase treatment, a first 18-cycle PCR used universal primers M1SS and BC2_uni_R on all cDNA. The original pipeline was this. For normalization, 1 million high-quality reads were randomly selected from each sample, with every read carrying a distinct molecular identifier. Reads with shared molecular identifiers were discarded instead of being binned into consensus sequences. MiTCR, with a Q25 quality threshold and the strictest error-elimination algorithm, was used for CDR3 identification, clonotype clustering and error correction. Lower-bound total TCR beta diversity was estimated with a nonparametric unseen species model using Euler transformation. The public reads were quality trimmed at Q25 with fastp and then assembled into clones with MiXCR by TCRdb, keeping productive beta chains. Rows with a matching CDR3 protein are joined into one entry that keeps the most common DNA and genes. The V and J calls shown here were made by TCRdb, not taken from the authors' results. The sample data list hundreds of thousands of distinct CDR3 sequences, and 52% of these were observed just once. The ten largest clones take up about 14% of the sample.

The source of the sample is a study of blood T cells in healthy people across ages (dated by TCRdb to 2015 to 2017). Turning to the overall study: In model experiments, template switching captured roughly one uniquely barcoded TCR beta cDNA molecule for every two T cells. Using deep sequencing normalized with unique cDNA molecular identifiers, the study measured how TCR beta repertoire diversity changes with age. Four age groups were formed from the donors: young (average 16 years), middle-aged (approximately 40), aged (62) and long-lived (about 75). To avoid experimental bias, donors of different ages were spread randomly across the sequencing lanes. Using the same blood draw, the study looked at two additional independent replicas of 1 million unique cDNA reads for two donors, one aged 18 to 29 and the other aged 80 or older. General conclusions and limits of the study: Total diversity estimates from one million sequenced T cells were considered lower bounds and underestimates. Compared with the aged group, the long-lived group had more naive CD4+ T cells, fewer expanded clones and increased TCR diversity, a pattern suggesting age selection. Observed TCR beta diversity per million T cells fell roughly linearly with age, and a significant reduction was already apparent by age roughly 40. Because the CMV infection status of the donors was unknown, age-related changes in expanded clonotypes may potentially have been confounded. The percentage of naive T cells measured by flow cytometry correlated strongly with observed TCR beta diversity. Since profiling was done on bulk unsorted PBMCs, naive and antigen-experienced compartments could not be conclusively compared.

Systemically healthy Caucasian individuals from Russia, over 30 in total and aged about 6 to 90 years, were included as donors. Each donor gave 8 to 10 milliliters of peripheral blood, drawn into EDTA-treated Vacutainer tubes. Ficoll-Paque density-gradient centrifugation was used to isolate PBMCs, with at least 7 million per sample. Total RNA, at least 6 micrograms per sample, was extracted from PBMCs with Trizol reagent. Naive CD45RAhigh/CD27high T cell percentages were measured by flow cytometry on a PBMC aliquot from every donor. The CDR3 spans 13 residues, from the cysteine through the phenylalanine. Only CDR3 DNA remains: 39 bases, in frame from the first base.

Sequenced input: blood. The V gene is TRBV21-1 and the J gene is TRBJ2-5; the table assigns TRBD1, which was not confirmed against the DNA. TRBV21-1 represents a pseudogene. The TCR sequence derives from a woman older than 75 in good health. The nucleotide sequence reads TGTGCCAGCAGCAAGGGACCTCACGAGACCCAGTACTTC. Translated, this is CASSKGPHETQYF.